These 8 T cell receptor beta chains were all obtained from the same sample, sequenced in a study of regulatory T cells in long-lasting Graves disease. Combining iRepertoire HTBI primers with Arm-PCR of CDR3 regions, the authors built TCR beta libraries. TCRdb passed the multiplex PCR reads through MiXCR, listing each CDR3 protein once. This table has some 370,000 distinct CDR3 sequences, around 21% appearing once. As to time point: persistent/refractory GD, antithyroid drugs over 5 years with positive TRAb. Extracted PBMC RNA gave rise to the TCR library. The sequencing used peripheral blood mononuclear cells (PBMCs), collected when the disease was refractory, from a patient treated with antithyroid drugs. The receptors derive from a female donor with Graves disease.

The chain links TRBV7-9 to TRBJ2-5; the D gene is possibly TRBD1 (6 bases). Germline V gene sequence: CDR1 SEHNR, CDR2 FQNEAQ (reference sequence). CDR3 length equals 17 residues. The V gene lost 5 bases and the J gene lost 3 bases, with 22 bases spanning the gap. DNA for the CDR3: TGTGCCAGCAGCCCTGGCCCCCTACTAAAGGGGGAAGAGACCCAGTACTTC. This codes for CASSPGPLLKGEETQYF.

This clonotype was detected ten times or more. The rearrangement uses TRBV20-1 and TRBJ1-2; the D gene is possibly TRBD1 (6 bases). Germline V lookup: CDR1 DFQATT, CDR2 SNEGSKA (reference sequence). The CDR3 is made up of 15 amino acids. V shed 0 bases and J shed 4 bases, with 15 bases lying between them. The CDR3 reads CSARESGTTPYGYTF. In nucleotides, the CDR3 is TGCAGTGCTAGAGAGTCCGGGACAACCCCCTATGGCTACACCTTC.

In its sample, this clonotype was seen a few times. The chain combines TRBV20-1 with TRBJ2-7, with D uncertain. Deletions cut 0 bases from V and 6 bases from J, with 18 bases between. Germline CDR1 and CDR2: DFQATT and SNEGSKA (reference sequence). The CDR3 runs 15 residues. CDR3 sequence reads: CSARDYAVSLSEQYF. The CDR3 DNA sequence: TGCAGTGCTAGAGATTATGCCGTGTCCCTTTCCGAGCAGTACTTC.

This clonotype appeared a few times. The V and J genes are TRBV24-1 and TRBJ1-2; possibly TRBD1 for D (6 bases). This CDR3 has 15 residues. V dropped 4 bases and J dropped 8 bases, with 19 bases sitting between them. Germline CDR1 reads KGHDR; CDR2 reads SFDVKD. The CDR3 region is CATSDPTGGARGYTF. CDR3 coding DNA: TGTGCCACCAGTGACCCGACAGGTGGGGCGCGGGGCTACACCTTC.

This clonotype was detected only a few times. The chain is built from TRBV7-2 and TRBJ2-3; TRBD2 might be the D (5 bases). The germline V and J ends were trimmed by 1 base and 0 bases, with 11 bases remaining between them. The CDR3 spans 16 residues. The germline CDR1 and CDR2 sequences are SGHTA and FQGNSA. CDR3 sequence reads: CASSLVSGTSTDTQYF. The CDR3 coding sequence is TGTGCCAGCAGCTTAGTAAGCGGAACTAGCACAGATACGCAGTATTTT.

This clonotype was seen at least ten times. The junction does not match germline at one end; this may be a read error. The chain couples TRBV12-3 or TRBV12-4 to TRBJ1-5; D remains unclear. The CDR3 is 12 residues long. The CDR3: CASSLANQPQHF. DNA for the CDR3: TGTGCCAGCAGCTTAGCCAATCAGCCCCAGCATTTT.

This clonotype occurred many times. V usage is TRBV7-9 and J usage is TRBJ2-7, with D unresolved. Germline V gives CDR1 SEHNR, CDR2 FQNEAQ (reference sequence). The CDR3 covers 12 residues. V was clipped by 6 bases and J by 2 bases, with 8 bases between them. The CDR3 coding sequence is TGTGCCAGCAGGGGCCCGACCTACGAGCAGTACTTC. Its protein is CASRGPTYEQYF.

This chain joins TRBV20-1 and TRBJ2-5, with 8 bases aligning to TRBD2. Germline V CDR1 and CDR2: DFQATT, SNEGSKA (reference sequence). Losses at the gene ends were 0 bases for V and 5 bases for J; bases not matched to a gene: 17. CDR3 length equals 18 residues. CDR3 residues: CSARDLSGSLRVGETQYF. CDR3 sequence (DNA): TGCAGTGCTAGAGATCTGAGCGGGAGTCTAAGAGTAGGCGAGACCCAGTACTTC.